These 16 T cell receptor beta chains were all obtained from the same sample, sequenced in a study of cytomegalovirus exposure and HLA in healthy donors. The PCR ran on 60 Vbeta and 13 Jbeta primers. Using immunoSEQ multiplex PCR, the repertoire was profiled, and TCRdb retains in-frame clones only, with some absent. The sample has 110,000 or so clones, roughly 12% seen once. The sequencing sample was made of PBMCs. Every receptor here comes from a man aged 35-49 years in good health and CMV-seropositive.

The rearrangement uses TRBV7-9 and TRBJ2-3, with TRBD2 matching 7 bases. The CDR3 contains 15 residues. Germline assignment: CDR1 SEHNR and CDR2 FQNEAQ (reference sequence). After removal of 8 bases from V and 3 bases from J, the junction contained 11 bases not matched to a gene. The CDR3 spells CASYAGTSETDTQYF. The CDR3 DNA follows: TGTGCCAGCTATGCCGGCACTAGCGAAACAGATACGCAGTATTTT.

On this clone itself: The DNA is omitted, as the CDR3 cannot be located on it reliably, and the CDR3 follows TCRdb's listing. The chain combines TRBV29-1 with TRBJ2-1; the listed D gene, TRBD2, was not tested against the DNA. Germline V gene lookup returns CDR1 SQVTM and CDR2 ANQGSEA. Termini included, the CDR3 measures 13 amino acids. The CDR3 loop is CSVEVGSGTIPFF.

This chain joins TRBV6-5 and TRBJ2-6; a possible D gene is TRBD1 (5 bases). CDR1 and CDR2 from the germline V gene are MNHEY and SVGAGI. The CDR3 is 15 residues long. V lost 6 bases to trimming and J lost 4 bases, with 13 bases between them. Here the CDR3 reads CASSPGWEGANVLTF. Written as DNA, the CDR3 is TGTGCCAGCAGCCCAGGGTGGGAAGGGGCCAACGTCCTGACTTTC.

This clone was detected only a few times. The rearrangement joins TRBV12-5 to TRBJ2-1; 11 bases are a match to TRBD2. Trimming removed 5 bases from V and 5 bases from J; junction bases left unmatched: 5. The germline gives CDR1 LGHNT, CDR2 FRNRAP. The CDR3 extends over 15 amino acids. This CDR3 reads CASGRTSGSHNEQFF. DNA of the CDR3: TGTGCTAGTGGTAGGACTAGCGGGTCTCACAATGAGCAGTTCTTC.

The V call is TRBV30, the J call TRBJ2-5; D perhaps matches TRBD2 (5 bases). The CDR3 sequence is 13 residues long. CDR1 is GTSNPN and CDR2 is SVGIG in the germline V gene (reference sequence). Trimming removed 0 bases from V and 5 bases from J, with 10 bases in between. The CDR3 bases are TGTGCCTGGAGTGTACGCATAGCGGAGACCCAGTACTTC. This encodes CAWSVRIAETQYF.

CDR3 DNA sequence: TGTGCCAGCAGCTTGGACGGGTACGAGCAGTACTTC. The encoded protein is CASSLDGYEQYF. The chain joins TRBV5-4 to TRBJ2-7; D call uncertain. The CDR3 loop spans 12 amino acids. Per germline, CDR1 SGHNT and CDR2 YYREEE (reference sequence). V dropped 0 bases and J dropped 4 bases, with 5 bases sitting between them.

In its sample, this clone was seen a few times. The CDR3 here is CASSFVGGLRNEQFF. CDR3 sequence (DNA): TGTGCCAGCAGTTTTGTGGGCGGACTGAGGAATGAGCAGTTCTTC. This chain joins TRBV28 and TRBJ2-1; D is perhaps TRBD2 (5 bases). This CDR3 region has 15 residues. V lost 3 bases, J lost 7 bases, and 16 bases lay in between. Per germline, CDR1 MDHEN and CDR2 SYDVKM.

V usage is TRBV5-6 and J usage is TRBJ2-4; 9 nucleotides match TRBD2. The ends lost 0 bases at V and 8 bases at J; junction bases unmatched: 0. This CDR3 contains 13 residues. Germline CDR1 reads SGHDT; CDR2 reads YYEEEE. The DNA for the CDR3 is TGTGCCAGCAGCTTGGGCGGGGGGGACATTCAGTACTTC. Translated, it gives CASSLGGGDIQYF. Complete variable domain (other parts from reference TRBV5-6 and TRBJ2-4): DAGVTQSPTHLIKTRGQQVTLRCSPKSGHDTVSWYQQALGQGPQFIFQYYEEEERQRGNFPDRFSGHQFPNYSSELNVNALLLGDSALYLCASSLGGGDIQYFGAGTRLSVL.

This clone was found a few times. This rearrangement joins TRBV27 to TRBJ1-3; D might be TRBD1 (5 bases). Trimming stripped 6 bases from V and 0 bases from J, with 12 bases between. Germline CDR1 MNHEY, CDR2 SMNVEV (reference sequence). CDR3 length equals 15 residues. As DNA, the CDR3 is TGTGCCAGCAGAGCCCTTACAGGCTCTGGAAACACCATATATTTT. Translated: CASRALTGSGNTIYF.

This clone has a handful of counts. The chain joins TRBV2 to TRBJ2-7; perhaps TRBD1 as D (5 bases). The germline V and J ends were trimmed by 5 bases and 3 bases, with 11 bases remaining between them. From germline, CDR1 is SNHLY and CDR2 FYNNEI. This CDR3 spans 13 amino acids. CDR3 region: CASSQGSRYEQYF. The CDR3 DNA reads TGTGCCAGCAGTCAGGGAAGTCGCTACGAGCAGTACTTC.

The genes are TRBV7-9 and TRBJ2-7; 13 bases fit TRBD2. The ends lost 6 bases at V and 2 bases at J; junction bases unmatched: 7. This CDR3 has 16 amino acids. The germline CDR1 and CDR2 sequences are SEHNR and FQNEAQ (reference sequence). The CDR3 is CASRRLAGGWAYEQYF. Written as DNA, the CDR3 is TGTGCCAGCAGAAGACTAGCGGGAGGCTGGGCCTACGAGCAGTACTTC.

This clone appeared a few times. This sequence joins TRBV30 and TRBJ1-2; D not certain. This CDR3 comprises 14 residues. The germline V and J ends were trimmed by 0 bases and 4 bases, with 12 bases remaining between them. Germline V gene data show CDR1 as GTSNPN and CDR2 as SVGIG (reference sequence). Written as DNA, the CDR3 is TGTGCCTGGAGTGTCCGGGGTTTTCGCTATGGCTACACCTTC. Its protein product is CAWSVRGFRYGYTF.

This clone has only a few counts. CDR3 sequence (DNA): TGCAGCGCTGGGACTAGCGGGAGCAATGAGCAGTTCTTC. Residues: CSAGTSGSNEQFF. The chain uses TRBV29-1 and TRBJ2-1; 14 bases are shared with TRBD2. V gave up 7 bases and J gave up 6 bases; unmatched junction bases: 2. CDR3 length equals 13 residues. The germline gives CDR1 SQVTM, CDR2 ANQGSEA.

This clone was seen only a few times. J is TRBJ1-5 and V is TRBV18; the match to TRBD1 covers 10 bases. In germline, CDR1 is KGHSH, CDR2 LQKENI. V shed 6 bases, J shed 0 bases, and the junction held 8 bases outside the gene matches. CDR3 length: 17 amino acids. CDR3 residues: CASSSTGGTYSNQPQHF. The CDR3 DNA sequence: TGTGCCAGCTCGTCGACAGGGGGCACTTATAGCAATCAGCCCCAGCATTTT.

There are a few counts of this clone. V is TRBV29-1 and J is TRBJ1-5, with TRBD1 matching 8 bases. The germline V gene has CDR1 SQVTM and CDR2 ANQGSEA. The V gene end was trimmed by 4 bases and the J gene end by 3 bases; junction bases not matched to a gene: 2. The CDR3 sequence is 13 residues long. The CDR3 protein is CSVGQGYNQPQHF. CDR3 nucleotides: TGCAGCGTTGGACAGGGGTACAATCAGCCCCAGCATTTT.

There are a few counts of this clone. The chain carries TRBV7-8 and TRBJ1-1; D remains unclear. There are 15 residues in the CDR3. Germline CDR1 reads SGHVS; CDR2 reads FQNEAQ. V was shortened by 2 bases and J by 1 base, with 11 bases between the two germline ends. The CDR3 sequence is CASSLMGSTNTEAFF. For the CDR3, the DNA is TGTGCCAGCAGCTTAATGGGCAGTACGAACACTGAAGCTTTCTTT.